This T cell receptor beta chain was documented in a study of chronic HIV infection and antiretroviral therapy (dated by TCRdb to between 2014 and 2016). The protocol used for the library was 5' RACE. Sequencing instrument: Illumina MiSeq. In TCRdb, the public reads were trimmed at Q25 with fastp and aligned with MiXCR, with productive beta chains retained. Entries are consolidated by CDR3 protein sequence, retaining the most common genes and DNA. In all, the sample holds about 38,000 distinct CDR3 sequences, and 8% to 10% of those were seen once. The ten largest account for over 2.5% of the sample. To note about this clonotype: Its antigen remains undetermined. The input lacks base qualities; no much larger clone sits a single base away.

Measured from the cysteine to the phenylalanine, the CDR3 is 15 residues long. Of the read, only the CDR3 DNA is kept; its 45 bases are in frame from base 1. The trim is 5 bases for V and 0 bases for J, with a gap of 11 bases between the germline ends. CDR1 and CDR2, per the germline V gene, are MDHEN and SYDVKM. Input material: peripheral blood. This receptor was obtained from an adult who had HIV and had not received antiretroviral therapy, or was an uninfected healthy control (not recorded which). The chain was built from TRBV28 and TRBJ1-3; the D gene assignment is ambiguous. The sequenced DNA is TGTGCCAGCAGTGGAGGCCGGTCCTCTGGAAACACCATATATTTT. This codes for CASSGGRSSGNTIYF.